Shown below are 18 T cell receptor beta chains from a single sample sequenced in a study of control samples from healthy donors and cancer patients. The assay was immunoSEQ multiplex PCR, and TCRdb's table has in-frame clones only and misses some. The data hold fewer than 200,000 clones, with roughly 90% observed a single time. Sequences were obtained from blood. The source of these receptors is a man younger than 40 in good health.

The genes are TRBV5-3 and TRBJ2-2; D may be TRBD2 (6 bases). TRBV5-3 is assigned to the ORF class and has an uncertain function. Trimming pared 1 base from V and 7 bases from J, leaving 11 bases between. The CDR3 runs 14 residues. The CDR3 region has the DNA TGTGCCAGAAGCTTGAGAGTGGAGGGCGGGGAGCTGTTTTTT. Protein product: CARSLRVEGGELFF.

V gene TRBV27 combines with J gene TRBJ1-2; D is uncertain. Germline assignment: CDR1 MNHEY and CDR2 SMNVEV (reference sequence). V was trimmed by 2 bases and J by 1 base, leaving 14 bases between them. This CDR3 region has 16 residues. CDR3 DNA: TGTGCCAGCAGTTTAGAGCGGGGAAGAGGTAACTATGGCTACACCTTC. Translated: CASSLERGRGNYGYTF.

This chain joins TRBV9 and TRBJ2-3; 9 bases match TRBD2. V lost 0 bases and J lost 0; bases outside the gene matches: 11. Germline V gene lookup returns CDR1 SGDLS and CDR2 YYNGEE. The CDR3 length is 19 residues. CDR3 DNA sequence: TGTGCCAGCAGCGTAGGCAATAGCGGGAGATACGAGAGCACAGATACGCAGTATTTT. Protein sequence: CASSVGNSGRYESTDTQYF.

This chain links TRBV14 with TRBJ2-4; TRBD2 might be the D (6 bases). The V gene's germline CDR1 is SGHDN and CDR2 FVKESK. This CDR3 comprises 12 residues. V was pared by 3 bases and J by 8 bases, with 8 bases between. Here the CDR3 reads CASSHGGDIQYF. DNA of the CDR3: TGTGCCAGCAGCCATGGAGGGGACATTCAGTACTTC.

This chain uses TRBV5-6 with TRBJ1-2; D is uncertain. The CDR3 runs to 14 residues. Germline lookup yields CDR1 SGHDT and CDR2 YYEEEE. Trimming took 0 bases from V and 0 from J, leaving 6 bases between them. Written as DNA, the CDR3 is TGTGCCAGCAGCTTGGGACGTACTAACTATGGCTACACCTTC. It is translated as CASSLGRTNYGYTF.

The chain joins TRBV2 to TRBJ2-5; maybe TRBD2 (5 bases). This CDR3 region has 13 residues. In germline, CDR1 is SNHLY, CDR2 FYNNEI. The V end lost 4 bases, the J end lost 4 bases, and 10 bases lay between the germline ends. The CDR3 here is CASSGEPRETQYF. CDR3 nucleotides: TGTGCCAGCAGTGGGGAGCCCCGAGAGACCCAGTACTTC.

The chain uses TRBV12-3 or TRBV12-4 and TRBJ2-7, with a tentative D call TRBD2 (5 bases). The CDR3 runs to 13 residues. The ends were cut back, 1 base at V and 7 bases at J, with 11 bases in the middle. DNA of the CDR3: TGTGCCAGCAGTTTAGAAGTCCGGGGAGAGCAGTACTTC. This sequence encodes CASSLEVRGEQYF.

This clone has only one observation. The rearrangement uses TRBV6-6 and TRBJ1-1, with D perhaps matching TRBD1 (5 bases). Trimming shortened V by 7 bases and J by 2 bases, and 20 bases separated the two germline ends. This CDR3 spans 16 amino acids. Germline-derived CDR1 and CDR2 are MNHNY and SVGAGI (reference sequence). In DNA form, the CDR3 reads TGTGCCAGCACCTACGAAACCGGGACTTACAACACTGAAGCTTTCTTT. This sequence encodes CASTYETGTYNTEAFF.

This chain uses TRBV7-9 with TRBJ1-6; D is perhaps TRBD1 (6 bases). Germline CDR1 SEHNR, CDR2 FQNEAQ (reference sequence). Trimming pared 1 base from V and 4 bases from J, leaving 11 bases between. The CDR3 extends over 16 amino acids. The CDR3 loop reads CASSLGTGNYNSPLHF. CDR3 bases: TGTGCCAGCAGCTTAGGTACAGGGAATTATAATTCACCCCTCCACTTT.

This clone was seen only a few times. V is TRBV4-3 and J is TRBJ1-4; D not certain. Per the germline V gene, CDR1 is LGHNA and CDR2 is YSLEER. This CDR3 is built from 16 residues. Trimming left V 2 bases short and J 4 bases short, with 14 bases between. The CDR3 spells CASSQTPEGINEKLFF. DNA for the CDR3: TGCGCCAGCAGCCAAACCCCAGAAGGCATTAATGAAAAACTGTTTTTT.

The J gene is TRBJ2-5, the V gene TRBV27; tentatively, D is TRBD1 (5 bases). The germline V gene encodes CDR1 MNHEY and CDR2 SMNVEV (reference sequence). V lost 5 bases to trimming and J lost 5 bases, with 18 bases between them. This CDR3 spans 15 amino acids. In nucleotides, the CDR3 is TGTGCCAGCAGTCCGACCTCAGGGCCCTGGGAGACCCAGTACTTC. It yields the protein CASSPTSGPWETQYF.

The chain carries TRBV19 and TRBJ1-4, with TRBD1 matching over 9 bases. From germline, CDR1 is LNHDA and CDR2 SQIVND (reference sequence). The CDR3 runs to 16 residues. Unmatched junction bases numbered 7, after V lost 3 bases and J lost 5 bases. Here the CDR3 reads CASSIPPGQGNEKLFF. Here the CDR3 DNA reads TGTGCCAGTAGTATTCCACCGGGACAGGGAAATGAAAAACTGTTTTTT.

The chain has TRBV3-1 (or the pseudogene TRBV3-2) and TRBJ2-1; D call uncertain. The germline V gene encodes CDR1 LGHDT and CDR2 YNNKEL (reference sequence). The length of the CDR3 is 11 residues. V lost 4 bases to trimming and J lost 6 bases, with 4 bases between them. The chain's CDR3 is CASSRFNEQFF. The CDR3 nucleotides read TGTGCCAGCAGCCGATTCAATGAGCAGTTCTTC.

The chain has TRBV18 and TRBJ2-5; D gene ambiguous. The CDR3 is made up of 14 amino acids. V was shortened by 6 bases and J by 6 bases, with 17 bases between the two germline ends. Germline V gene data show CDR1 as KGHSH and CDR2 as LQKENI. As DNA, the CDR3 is TGTGCCAGCTCCCTGGACCGCGCTGGGAAGACCCAGTACTTC. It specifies CASSLDRAGKTQYF.

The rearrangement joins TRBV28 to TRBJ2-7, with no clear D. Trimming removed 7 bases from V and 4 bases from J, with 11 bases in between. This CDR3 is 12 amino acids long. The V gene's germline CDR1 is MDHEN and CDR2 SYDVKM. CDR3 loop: CASISGDYEQYF. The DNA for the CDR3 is TGTGCCAGCATTTCCGGAGATTACGAGCAGTACTTC.

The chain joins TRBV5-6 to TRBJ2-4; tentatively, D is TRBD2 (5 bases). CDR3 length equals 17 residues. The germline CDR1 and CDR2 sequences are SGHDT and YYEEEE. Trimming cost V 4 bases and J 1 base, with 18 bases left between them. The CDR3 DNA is TGTGCCAGCAGCCCAAACGGGGATATGATTGCCAAAAACATTCAGTACTTC. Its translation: CASSPNGDMIAKNIQYF.

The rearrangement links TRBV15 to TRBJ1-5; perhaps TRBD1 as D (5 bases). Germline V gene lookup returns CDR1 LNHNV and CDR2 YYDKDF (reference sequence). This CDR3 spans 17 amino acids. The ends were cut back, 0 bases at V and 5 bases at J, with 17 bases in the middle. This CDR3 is CATSRDEAGNLHQPQHF. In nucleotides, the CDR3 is TGTGCCACCAGCAGAGATGAAGCAGGGAATCTACATCAGCCCCAGCATTTT.

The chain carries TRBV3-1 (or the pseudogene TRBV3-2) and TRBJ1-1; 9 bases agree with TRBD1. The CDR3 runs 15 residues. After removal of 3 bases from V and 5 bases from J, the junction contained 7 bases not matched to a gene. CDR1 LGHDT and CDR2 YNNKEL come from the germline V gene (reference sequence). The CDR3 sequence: CASSHLGTGTTEAFF. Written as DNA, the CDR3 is TGTGCCAGCAGCCACCTCGGGACAGGGACAACTGAAGCTTTCTTT.